The entry that follows covers one T cell receptor (beta chain) sequence. The specificity of this receptor is unknown. Qualities for individual bases were not recorded, and no much larger clone is one base off. The cohort consisted of hundreds of healthy bone marrow donors. Cohort members were all nominally healthy when sampled, although unrecorded immune exposures were likely present. The donor was CMV seropositive and belonged to the group of a few hundred seropositive cohort members. Every donor gave a peripheral blood sample, and the peripheral blood mononuclear cells from that sample were used for TCR beta sequencing. Genomic DNA was extracted from the blood cell samples with the Qiagen DNeasy Blood Extraction Kit. Library generation was performed with the immunoSEQ multiplex PCR assay. For the multiplex PCR, a mixture combining 60 forward primers for TCR Vbeta segments and 13 reverse primers for TCR Jbeta segments was used. Amplification of the CDR3 region of rearranged TCR beta genes was performed with a multiplex PCR assay on genomic DNA. The amplified TCR beta libraries were sequenced on the Illumina HiSeq System as 87-base-pair reads. In the authors' own workflow: A later analysis tallied around 80 million unique TCR beta chains across the roughly 610 repertoires, and some 10 million of those chains were shared by two or more donors. To remove PCR and sequencing errors, raw reads were error-corrected and collapsed into unique sequences using a nearest-neighbor algorithm that merged closely related sequences. CDR3 sequences were aligned to IMGT reference sequences to assign V, D and J gene segments. Each retained sequence needed at least a six-nucleotide match to both a V gene segment and a J gene segment. Rearrangements were classified as productive when the CDR3 lacked stop codons and remained in frame with V and J, and all other rearrangements were classified as non-productive. Following IMGT convention, CDR3 was defined as the stretch from the second conserved V-encoded cysteine up to the conserved J-encoded phenylalanine. The earlier analysis of approximately 590 of the donors excluded any sequence lacking an unambiguous match to a single V gene segment. An earlier analysis of 500 to 700 of the donors classified V segments as functional when productive rearrangements were above 56.7% and as segregating when the standard deviation between donors was above 5%. A statistical classification framework was built for diagnosing cytomegalovirus status from the catalog of TCR beta chain sequences. V and J gene assignment, in a later analysis, came from comparing TCR nucleotide sequences with IMGT/GENE-DB human TR gene sequences. In a later analysis, CDR3 sequences and most-parsimonious VDJ recombination scenarios were assigned using the TCRdist pipeline. In a later analysis, every TCR beta chain was defined by the combination of its CDR3 amino acid sequence and its V-gene family, and reads without a unique V-gene family were dropped. To address suspected cross-contamination and a sequencing artifact, a later analysis removed 592 highly shared, low-generation-probability nucleotide sequences. In a later analysis, a clonal expansion index for each public chain was calculated from normalized within-repertoire ranks of inferred template counts. A later analysis computed generation probabilities with a VDJ recombination model fitted to out-of-frame rearrangements, and checked the results against IGoR. In a later analysis, TCR-TCR, TCR-HLA and TCR-CMV co-occurrence was scored with hypergeometric tests, and a repertoire-size bias correction was applied to TCR pairs. False discovery rates were estimated in a later analysis by permuting HLA or CMV assignments 20 times. In a later analysis, co-occurring TCRs were grouped using DBSCAN, with TCRdist sequence similarity added in when clustering inside HLA-allele-positive subsets. For co-occurrence clustering, repertoires with fewer than 30,000 or more than 120,000 public chains were excluded, along with 5 or 6 repertoires with anomalous nucleotide sharing. TCRdb limited this immuneACCESS table to in-frame rearrangements with V and J called. A share of clones is missing; checked studies link under half to unresolved V genes, and the rest is unexplained. V and J calls and clone size are those listed in that table; D and trimming were worked out from the DNA. The sample table holds more than 95,000 clones, of which 79% were seen once. The ten largest clones add up to around 4.3% of the sample.

The data originate from a study of cytomegalovirus exposure and HLA in healthy donors (TCRdb year 2017). The study in broad terms: An earlier analysis of about 560 of the donors reported over 250 Gb of sequence data and some 110 million unique TCR beta sequences obtained from about 180 million T cells. Roughly 320 gigabases of sequencing data and 70 million to 95 million unique TCR sequences made up an early release that covered around 640 HLA-typed donors. Of the approximately 400 genotyped donors, around 81% fell in the genetic ancestry cluster associated with self-reported Caucasian donors. The study was designed to test whether signatures of past pathogen exposure could be identified by cataloging public T cell receptors. Using immunosequencing, the study profiled T cell repertoires from roughly 650 subjects and related those repertoires to cytomegalovirus serostatus. Along with the approximately 700-subject first cohort, a separate validation cohort of over a hundred different subjects was used. The study combined high-throughput TCR immunosequencing, statistical association of individual TCRs with disease status, and machine learning to predict cytomegalovirus infection status. A later analysis re-examined previously published TCR beta repertoires from about 670 donors and added high-resolution HLA genotyping to investigate patterns of TCR occurrence. In the later analysis, no new phenotypic data were used to find candidate immune exposures; instead, reliance was placed on TCR beta sequences and their occurrence across donors. An earlier analysis of nearly 600 of the donors applied high-throughput TCR beta sequencing to assess whether each TCR beta V gene segment acted as functional or pseudogenic. Alongside the repertoire data, information on donor age, sex, ethnicity and CMV serostatus was compiled. A later genetic analysis took genome-wide SNP genotypes for about three fifths of the roughly 670 donors and used that subset as a discovery cohort. Every repertoire in the discovery cohort had been generated on one and the same sequencing platform. HLA typing covered class I and class II loci at four-digit resolution. Typing coverage varied by locus: roughly 629-630 donors for A, B, C, DRB1 and DQB1; roughly 560 for DQA1; around 570 for DPA1; about 450 for DPB1. Roughly five DR-DQ haplotypes were treated as single units for association and clustering because of strong linkage in the cohort. Across some 400 genotyped donors of the cohort, an average of about 240,000 unique TCR beta nucleotide sequences per donor were sequenced, and roughly a sixth of those sequences were non-productive. The study at large found these results: A later analysis reported that several top co-occurrence clusters appeared linked to parvovirus B19, influenza, CMV and Epstein-Barr virus. Sequencing depth was assumed to be roughly uniform across donors in the presence/absence analyses, though that assumption may not hold. In a later analysis, HLA-associated TCR beta chains were found to be more clonally expanded and to have lower generation probabilities than equally common non-associated chains. In a later analysis, TCR association rates were found to vary across HLA loci, with the most associated TCRs seen for DRB1 alleles and the fewest for HLA-C alleles. This cohort had only TCR beta chains sequenced, and the lack of alpha or paired-chain data limited which features could be detected. Most TCR sequences were seen in very few donors, while some public TCRs were found in many individuals. Correlated functional status among segregating V segments might reflect linkage disequilibrium, but an unknown experimental factor could not be ruled out. A cluster of highly shared sequence variants was judged likely to be a technical artifact of the sequencing pipeline. In the study, around 150 TCR beta chains were listed as associated with cytomegalovirus. In an earlier analysis of roughly 500 of the donors, most TCR beta V segments appeared in productive rearrangements about 90% or about 30% of the time, broadly matching IMGT annotations. The 87-base-pair reads could not distinguish some IMGT-functional V segments, including TRBV6-2 and TRBV6-3, so those segments were excluded. Assigning TCR associations to individual alleles was difficult when HLA alleles, especially DR and DQ, strongly co-occurred. A few of the identified cytomegalovirus-associated TCR beta chains were confirmed in vitro to be specific for cytomegalovirus antigens. A later analysis found that most CMV-associated TCR beta chains appeared HLA-restricted, with HLA associations seemingly driven largely by CMV exposure. The classifier was reported to diagnose cytomegalovirus status with high specificity and sensitivity in both the original cohort and the validation cohort. Because counts were too low, about 18 rarely observed V segments, including chromosome 9 orphons, were excluded from the earlier analysis of 587 of the donors. At a false discovery rate of 0.05, a later analysis linked about 16,000 TCR beta sequences to specific HLA alleles. A further reported finding was that TCR beta sequences accurately predicted the HLA-A and HLA-B alleles for most subjects in the first cohort. The authors suggested that the approach could potentially be extended to other disease states and immunological phenotypes. Compared with the roughly 600-donor mean, donors in an Asian-associated ancestry cluster had fewer N-insertions in productive TCRs, according to a later genetic analysis. Because HLA typing was unavailable for some donors at each locus, only the typed subset was used in association tests. Immune exposure information for the cohort was limited to CMV serostatus. A later genetic analysis associated a missense DCLRE1C variant with V-gene and J-gene trimming of TCR beta chains, and an independent cohort replicated the association.

CDR1 SGHDN and CDR2 FVKESK were looked up in the germline V gene. Trimming costs V 0 bases and J 9 bases, and their ends lie 27 bases apart. Taken from cysteine to phenylalanine, the CDR3 has 19 residues. Just CDR3 DNA is preserved here, 57 bases in frame from base 1. Material for sequencing was PBMCs. This TCR was sampled from a man aged 25 to 45 in good health and CMV-seropositive. The rearranged segments are TRBV14 and TRBJ1-3; TRBD1 is a possible D gene, resting on 5 matching bases. CDR3 loop: CASSQDSVSRSGTFGTIYF. The sequence in DNA is TGTGCCAGCAGCCAAGATAGCGTCTCCCGGTCAGGGACTTTCGGCACCATATATTTT.